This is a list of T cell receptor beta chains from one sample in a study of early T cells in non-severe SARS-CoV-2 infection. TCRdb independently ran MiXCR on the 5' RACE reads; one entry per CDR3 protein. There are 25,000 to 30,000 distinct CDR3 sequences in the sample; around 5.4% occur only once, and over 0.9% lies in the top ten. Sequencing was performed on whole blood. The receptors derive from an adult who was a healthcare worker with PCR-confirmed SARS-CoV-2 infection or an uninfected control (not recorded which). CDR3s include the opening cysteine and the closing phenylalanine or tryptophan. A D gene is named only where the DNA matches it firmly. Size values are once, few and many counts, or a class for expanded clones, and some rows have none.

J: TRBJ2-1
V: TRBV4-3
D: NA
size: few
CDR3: CASSQDGLNFGDEQFF
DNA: TGCGCCAGCAGCCAAGATGGATTGAACTTCGGGGATGAGCAGTTCTTC

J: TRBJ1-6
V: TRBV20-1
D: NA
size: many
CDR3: CSARDGRGSGNSPLHF
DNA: TGCAGTGCTAGAGATGGTAGGGGGTCCGGTAATTCACCCCTCCACTTT

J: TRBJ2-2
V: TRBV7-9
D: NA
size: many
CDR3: CASSVGRNTGELFF
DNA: TGTGCCAGCAGCGTGGGACGGAACACCGGGGAGCTGTTTTTT

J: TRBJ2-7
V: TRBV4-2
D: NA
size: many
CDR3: CASSQGSGYEQYF
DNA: TGTGCCAGCAGCCAAGGGAGCGGTTACGAGCAGTACTTC

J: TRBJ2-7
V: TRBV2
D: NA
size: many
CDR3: CASSPLPYEQYF
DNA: TGTGCCAGCAGTCCCCTCCCCTACGAGCAGTACTTC

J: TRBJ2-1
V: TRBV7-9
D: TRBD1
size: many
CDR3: CASSSSLGTGGFF
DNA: TGTGCCAGCAGCTCGTCCCTGGGGACAGGGGGGTTCTTC

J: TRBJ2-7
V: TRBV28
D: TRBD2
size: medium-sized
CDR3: CASSLSGGASVEQYF
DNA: TGTGCCAGCAGTTTAAGCGGGGGCGCTTCGGTCGAGCAGTACTTC

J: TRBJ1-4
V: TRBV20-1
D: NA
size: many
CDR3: CSARNDGTNEKLFF
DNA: TGCAGTGCTAGAAATGATGGAACTAATGAAAAACTGTTTTTT

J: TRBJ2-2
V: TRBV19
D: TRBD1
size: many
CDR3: CATLPGTADTGELFF
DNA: TGTGCCACCTTACCCGGGACAGCCGATACCGGGGAGCTGTTTTTT

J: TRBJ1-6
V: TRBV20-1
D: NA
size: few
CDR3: CSASATEGDSPLHF
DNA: TGCAGTGCTAGTGCCACAGAGGGGGATTCACCCCTCCACTTT

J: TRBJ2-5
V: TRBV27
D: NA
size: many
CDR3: CASSLSSGETQYF
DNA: TGTGCCAGCAGTTTGAGTAGTGGAGAGACCCAGTACTTC

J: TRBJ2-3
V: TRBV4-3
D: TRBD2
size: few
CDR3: CASSQGGRVKGDTQYF
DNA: TGCGCCAGCAGCCAGGGCGGGAGGGTGAAGGGGGATACGCAGTATTTT

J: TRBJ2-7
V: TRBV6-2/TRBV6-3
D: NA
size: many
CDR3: CASQGSWLLRKISYEQYF
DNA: TGTGCCAGCCAAGGCAGTTGGCTCCTACGAAAGATATCCTACGAGCAGTACTTC

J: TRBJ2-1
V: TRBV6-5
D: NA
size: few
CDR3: CASSYVGGSYNEQFF
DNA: TGTGCCAGCAGTTACGTGGGGGGATCCTACAATGAGCAGTTCTTC

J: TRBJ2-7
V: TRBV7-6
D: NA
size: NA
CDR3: CASSLESGNFYEQYF
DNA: TGTGCCAGCAGCTTAGAGTCGGGAAACTTCTACGAGCAGTACTTC

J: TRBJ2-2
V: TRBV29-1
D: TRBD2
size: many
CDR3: CSVVVSGTNGELFF
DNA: TGCAGCGTTGTCGTTAGCGGGACGAACGGGGAGCTGTTTTTT

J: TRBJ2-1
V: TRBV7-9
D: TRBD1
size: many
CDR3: CASSPPDRVRDEQFF
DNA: TGTGCCAGCAGCCCTCCGGACAGGGTGCGGGATGAGCAGTTCTTC

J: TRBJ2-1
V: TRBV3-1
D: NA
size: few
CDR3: CASSPPGSGSYNEQFF
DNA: TGTGCCAGCAGCCCCCCGGGGTCTGGGTCCTACAATGAGCAGTTCTTC

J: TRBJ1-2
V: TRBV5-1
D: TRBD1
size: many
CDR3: CASSSTRDRGGYTF
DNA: TGCGCCAGCAGCTCTACCCGGGACAGAGGAGGCTACACCTTC

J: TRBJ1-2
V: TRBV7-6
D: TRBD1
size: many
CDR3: CASSPRGLAYGYTF
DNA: TGTGCCAGCAGCCCCAGGGGGCTCGCCTATGGCTACACCTTC

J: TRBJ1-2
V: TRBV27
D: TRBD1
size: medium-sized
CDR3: CASSSATGSLPFYGYTF
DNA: TGTGCCAGCAGTTCCGCGACAGGGTCCCTCCCCTTCTATGGCTACACCTTC

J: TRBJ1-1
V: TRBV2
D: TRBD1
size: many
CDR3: CASSQGGDTEAFF
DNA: TGTGCCAGCAGTCAGGGGGGGGACACTGAAGCTTTCTTT

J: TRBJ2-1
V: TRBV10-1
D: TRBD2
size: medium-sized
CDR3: CASSNTGLAGPDNEQFF
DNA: TGCGCCAGCAGTAATACGGGACTAGCGGGACCGGACAATGAGCAGTTCTTC

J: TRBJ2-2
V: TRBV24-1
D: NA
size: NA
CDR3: CATSTLERTGELFF
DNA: TGTGCCACCAGTACTCTCGAAAGGACCGGGGAGCTGTTTTTT

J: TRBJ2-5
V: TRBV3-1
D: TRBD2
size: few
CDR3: CASSWGLVQTQETQYF
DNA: TGTGCCAGCAGCTGGGGACTAGTGCAAACCCAAGAGACCCAGTACTTC

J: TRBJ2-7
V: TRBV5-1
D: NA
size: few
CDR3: CASSLIGVTYEQYF
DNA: TGCGCCAGCAGCTTGATCGGGGTGACCTACGAGCAGTACTTC

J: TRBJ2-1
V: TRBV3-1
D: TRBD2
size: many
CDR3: CASSRRTSGDEQFF
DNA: TGTGCCAGCAGCCGTAGGACTAGCGGGGATGAGCAGTTCTTC

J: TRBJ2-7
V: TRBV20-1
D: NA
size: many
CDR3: CSARNRFSVEQYF
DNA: TGCAGTGCTAGAAATCGCTTTAGCGTTGAGCAGTACTTC

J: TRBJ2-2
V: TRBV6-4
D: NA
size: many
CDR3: CASSAKNTGELFF
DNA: TGTGCCAGCAGCGCTAAGAACACCGGGGAGCTGTTTTTT

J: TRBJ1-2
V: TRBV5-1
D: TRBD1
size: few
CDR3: CASSSASTGPWRGYTF
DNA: TGCGCCAGCAGCTCAGCTTCGACAGGGCCATGGCGGGGCTACACCTTC

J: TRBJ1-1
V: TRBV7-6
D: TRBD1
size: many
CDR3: CASSLGGTENTEAFF
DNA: TGTGCCAGCAGCTTAGGCGGGACAGAGAACACTGAAGCTTTCTTT

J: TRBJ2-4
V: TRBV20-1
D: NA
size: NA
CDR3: CSARDPVAKNIQYF
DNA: TGCAGTGCTAGAGATCCGGTAGCCAAAAACATTCAGTACTTC